The 17 T cell receptor beta chains below were found in one sample sequenced in a study of blood T cell repertoires in COVID-19. Profiled with immunoSEQ multiplex PCR; TCRdb holds only in-frame clones, not every one. The table lists around 370,000 clones, 90% of them singletons. Sequenced input: peripheral blood. These receptors were obtained from a young man with active or convalescent COVID-19.

This chain connects TRBV7-2 to TRBJ2-2; TRBD2 agrees at 9 bases. The germline gives CDR1 SGHTA, CDR2 FQGNSA. Losses at the gene ends were 4 bases for V and 5 bases for J; bases not matched to a gene: 8. The CDR3 runs 16 residues. The CDR3 bases are TGTGCCAGCAGCTCCGCGGGGGGGTGGTTGACCGGGGAGCTGTTTTTT. It encodes CASSSAGGWLTGELFF.

This clone appeared once. This chain connects TRBV28 to TRBJ1-5; 7 nucleotides line up with TRBD1. This CDR3 spans 17 amino acids. Germline values: CDR1 MDHEN, CDR2 SYDVKM. V dropped 2 bases and J dropped 5; count of bases not matched to a gene: 12. CDR3 DNA sequence: TGTGCCAGCAGTTTACCCCCACACAGGGGAGGTCATCAGCCCCAGCATTTT. This gives the protein CASSLPPHRGGHQPQHF.

In its sample, this clone was seen a few times. The chain recombines TRBV6-5 with TRBJ1-4; 11 bases align to TRBD1. Trimming at V came to 3 bases and at J to 10 bases, leaving 4 bases not matched to a gene. The CDR3 spans 14 residues. Germline CDR1 reads MNHEY; CDR2 reads SVGAGI. The CDR3 sequence is CASSYGQGAVKLFF. CDR3 DNA sequence: TGTGCCAGCAGTTATGGACAGGGGGCGGTAAAACTGTTTTTT.

The chain carries TRBV6-5 and TRBJ1-1; TRBD1 agrees at 7 bases. CDR3 size: 14 residues. V gave up 5 bases and J gave up 1 base; unmatched junction bases: 4. The V gene's germline CDR1 is MNHEY and CDR2 SVGAGI. This CDR3 is CASSNRGENTEAFF. CDR3 nucleotide sequence: TGTGCCAGCAGTAACAGGGGCGAGAACACTGAAGCTTTCTTT.

To note about this clone: Other nucleotide sequences in the sample specify the same CDR3. V usage is TRBV4-3 and J usage is TRBJ2-3; D perhaps matches TRBD2 (6 bases). V lost 0 bases, J lost 1 base, and 11 bases lay in between. Looked up from germline, CDR1 is LGHNA and CDR2 is YSLEER. There are 16 residues in the CDR3. The CDR3 protein is CASSQDGTSGTDTQYF. Written as DNA, the CDR3 is TGCGCCAGCAGCCAAGACGGGACTTCTGGCACAGATACGCAGTATTTT.

The chain joins TRBV6-5 to TRBJ1-4; D remains ambiguous. The CDR3 length is 14 residues. Trimming took off 11 bases at V and 7 bases at J, with 20 bases between the two ends. Germline CDR1 MNHEY, CDR2 SVGAGI. The CDR3 DNA follows: TGTGCCTCCTACGAAGGCGGGTTGGGTGAAAAACTGTTTTTT. This translates into CASYEGGLGEKLFF.

CDR3: CASSQDAGYATNEKLFF. Here the CDR3 DNA reads TGCGCCAGCAGCCAAGATGCAGGCTACGCAACTAATGAAAAACTGTTTTTT. V and J are TRBV4-3 and TRBJ1-4, with D unresolved. In germline, CDR1 is LGHNA, CDR2 YSLEER. The ends were cut back, 0 bases at V and 0 bases at J, with 11 bases in the middle. This CDR3 has 17 residues.

The chain couples TRBV27 to TRBJ2-5; 8 bases fit TRBD1. The trim removed 5 bases at V and 5 bases at J, leaving 4 bases unmatched. CDR1 and CDR2 from the germline V gene are MNHEY and SMNVEV (reference sequence). This CDR3 has 13 residues. CDR3 in DNA: TGTGCCAGCAGTAGAAACAGGGGGGAGACCCAGTACTTC. Translation gives CASSRNRGETQYF.

This chain uses TRBV4-2 with TRBJ2-7, with 9 bases lining up with TRBD2. This CDR3 region has 14 residues. Looked up from germline, CDR1 is LGHNA and CDR2 is YNFKEQ. V trimming: 1 base; J trimming: 4 bases; junction bases outside the gene matches: 2. The CDR3 coding sequence is TGTGCCAGCAGCCAAGTAGCGGGAGAATACGAGCAGTACTTC. This codes for CASSQVAGEYEQYF.

This clone was picked up one time. Distinct nucleotide sequences in the sample also encode this CDR3. CDR3: CASSFGGGTEAFF. DNA of the CDR3: TGTGCCAGCAGCTTCGGGGGGGGCACTGAAGCTTTCTTT. This sequence joins TRBV11-2 and TRBJ1-1, with D possibly TRBD1 on 5 matching bases. The CDR3 sequence is 13 residues long. CDR1 and CDR2 (germline): SGHAT, FQNNGV. With 3 bases removed from V and 4 bases from J, the gap between germline ends came to 9 bases.

The rearrangement links TRBV7-2 to TRBJ2-1, with 7 bases that match TRBD2. The V gene end was trimmed by 3 bases and the J gene end by 3 bases; junction bases not matched to a gene: 8. CDR3 length equals 16 residues. CDR1 and CDR2 (germline): SGHTA, FQGNSA. CDR3 in DNA: TGTGCCAGCAGCTTCTTAGCGGGCGGGGGCTACAATGAGCAGTTCTTC. Protein product: CASSFLAGGGYNEQFF.

The CDR3, as DNA: TGCAGCGTTGAAGTGACAGGGATCTATGGCTATGGCTACACCTTC. Translation: CSVEVTGIYGYGYTF. The chain links TRBV29-1 to TRBJ1-2, with TRBD1 identical over 7 bases. Trimming cost V 1 base and J 4 bases; bases outside gene matches: 9. Germline loops: CDR1 SQVTM, CDR2 ANQGSEA. The CDR3 contains 15 residues.

Only one count was recorded for this clone. The chain employs TRBV7-3 and TRBJ2-1, with D possibly matching TRBD2 (6 bases). CDR3 size: 16 residues. V was trimmed by 5 bases and J by 2 bases, leaving 16 bases between them. CDR1 and CDR2 (germline): SGHTA, FQGTGA. The CDR3 loop is CASSRAPGSPYNEQFF. The CDR3 DNA is TGTGCCAGCAGCCGGGCCCCCGGGAGCCCCTACAATGAGCAGTTCTTC.

V usage is TRBV11-2 and J usage is TRBJ2-1; D might be TRBD2 (5 bases). There are 12 residues in the CDR3. Germline V gene data show CDR1 as SGHAT and CDR2 as FQNNGV. The V and J ends lost 6 bases and 10 bases respectively, with 13 bases between them. DNA for the CDR3: TGTGCCAGCAGTATCCGAGGAGGCGAGCAGTTCTTC. Protein product: CASSIRGGEQFF.

The chain couples TRBV11-1 to TRBJ2-5; tentatively, D is TRBD2 (6 bases). Germline lookup yields CDR1 SGHAT and CDR2 FQDESV (reference sequence). The CDR3 extends over 15 amino acids. Trimming removed 5 bases from V and 2 bases from J, with 15 bases in between. The DNA of the CDR3 is TGTGCCAGCAGCCTCAACGGGGGACTTCAAGAGACCCAGTACTTC. Translating gives CASSLNGGLQETQYF.

V and J are TRBV20-1 and TRBJ2-1; D gene ambiguous. This CDR3 has 11 amino acids. Germline-derived CDR1 and CDR2 are DFQATT and SNEGSKA (reference sequence). Trimming took 4 bases from V and 8 from J, leaving 9 bases between them. The CDR3 DNA reads as TGCAGTGCTACAGGCCTGGATGAGCAGTTCTTC. Translated: CSATGLDEQFF.

This chain uses TRBV11-2 with TRBJ1-5; D is uncertain. Deletions cut 2 bases from V and 0 bases from J, with 5 bases between. This CDR3 has 14 residues. The V gene's germline CDR1 is SGHAT and CDR2 FQNNGV. The CDR3 DNA sequence: TGTGCCAGCAGCTTAAGCGTTAGCAATCAGCCCCAGCATTTT. Protein sequence: CASSLSVSNQPQHF.